The 20 T cell receptor beta chains given below trace back to one sample, sequenced in a study of T cell changes during pregnancy in multiple sclerosis. Libraries were prepared by immunoSEQ multiplex PCR; TCRdb keeps only in-frame clonotypes and omits some of them. Of roughly 63,000 clones listed, roughly 93% are singletons. The material sequenced was CD8+ T cells from peripheral blood mononuclear cells, taken in the second trimester of pregnancy. The origin of the receptors is a female donor with multiple sclerosis, enrolled in a pregnancy study.

This chain joins TRBV4-1 and TRBJ1-1; maybe TRBD1 (5 bases). Trimming removed 4 bases at V and 3 bases at J, with 12 bases between. Germline V gives CDR1 MGHRA, CDR2 YSYEKL. The CDR3 contains 14 residues. The CDR3 loop reads CASSPPGGDTEAFF. CDR3 DNA: TGCGCCAGCAGCCCCCCGGGGGGGGACACTGAAGCTTTCTTT.

The rearrangement joins TRBV6-5 to TRBJ1-6; D is uncertain. The CDR3 has 16 amino acids. Germline CDR1 and CDR2: MNHEY and SVGAGI. Trimming removed 2 bases from V and 5 bases from J, with 13 bases in between. CDR3 region: CASSYETNPHNSPLHF. DNA for the CDR3: TGTGCCAGCAGTTACGAGACAAACCCCCATAATTCACCCCTCCACTTT.

This chain uses TRBV4-1 with TRBJ1-5; D remains unclear. Germline CDR1 is MGHRA and CDR2 is YSYEKL. The V and J ends lost 0 bases and 7 bases respectively, with 4 bases between them. This CDR3 is 12 amino acids long. The CDR3 loop reads CASSQDGQPQHF. CDR3 in DNA: TGCGCCAGCAGCCAAGATGGCCAGCCCCAGCATTTT.

J is TRBJ1-1 and V is TRBV30; TRBD1 might be the D (6 bases). CDR3 size: 15 residues. Between the trimmed V and J ends, which lost 7 bases and 0 bases, there was a span of 18 bases. Germline lookup yields CDR1 GTSNPN and CDR2 SVGIG (reference sequence). CDR3 loop: CAYTTVDRLNTEAFF. CDR3 nucleotides: TGTGCCTACACCACGGTCGACAGGTTGAACACTGAAGCTTTCTTT.

The rearrangement links TRBV30 to TRBJ2-2; D possibly corresponds to TRBD2 (5 bases). Trimming took 3 bases from V and 0 from J, leaving 11 bases between them. Germline V gene sequence: CDR1 GTSNPN, CDR2 SVGIG (reference sequence). The CDR3 covers 15 residues. The CDR3 DNA reads TGTGCCTGGAGCTGGAGCGGAGCGAACACCGGGGAGCTGTTTTTT. Translation: CAWSWSGANTGELFF.

The chain links TRBV7-3 to TRBJ2-7, with 7 positions matching TRBD1. The V and J ends lost 2 bases and 3 bases, in that order; junction bases with no gene match: 4. The CDR3 loop spans 14 amino acids. Germline loops: CDR1 SGHTA, CDR2 FQGTGA. The CDR3 sequence: CASSLAGGGYEQYF. The CDR3 nucleotides are TGTGCCAGCAGCTTAGCAGGGGGTGGCTACGAGCAGTACTTC. The variable domain in full, completed from reference TRBV7-3 and TRBJ2-7, reads GAGVSQTPSNKVTEKGKYVELRCDPISGHTALYWYRQSLGQGPEFLIYFQGTGAADDSGLPNDRFFAVRPEGSVSTLKIQRTERGDSAVYLCASSLAGGGYEQYFGPGTRLTVT.

The rearrangement uses TRBV5-5 and TRBJ1-1, with D tentatively TRBD1 (6 bases). Germline V gene data show CDR1 as SGHKS and CDR2 as YYEKEE (reference sequence). CDR3 length: 18 residues. V lost 0 bases and J 3 bases, leaving 21 bases between the germline ends. In nucleotides, the CDR3 is TGTGCCAGCAGCTTGGTGGGCTCAGGGACAAGGAGTGACACTGAAGCTTTCTTT. It specifies CASSLVGSGTRSDTEAFF.

The V and J genes are TRBV6-4 and TRBJ1-1, with D perhaps TRBD1 (6 bases). The ends were cut back, 6 bases at V and 1 base at J, with 9 bases in the middle. The CDR3 covers 13 residues. Looked up from germline, CDR1 is MRHNA and CDR2 is SNTAGT. The CDR3 DNA sequence: TGTGCCAGCAGCCGGACAGAGAACACTGAAGCTTTCTTT. Residues: CASSRTENTEAFF.

This clone was detected only a few times. The chain couples TRBV7-3 to TRBJ1-1, with D hard to call. The CDR3 has 16 residues. Germline V gene lookup returns CDR1 SGHTA and CDR2 FQGTGA. Trimming took off 5 bases at V and 2 bases at J, with 18 bases between the two ends. The CDR3 DNA is TGTGCCAGCAGCCCACTACCGGCGGGTAGAAACACTGAAGCTTTCTTT. Translated, it gives CASSPLPAGRNTEAFF.

V gene TRBV30 combines with J gene TRBJ2-5, with D perhaps matching TRBD1 (6 bases). This CDR3 is built from 13 residues. Germline CDR1 and CDR2: GTSNPN and SVGIG (reference sequence). The germline V and J ends were trimmed by 3 bases and 1 base, with 9 bases remaining between them. Here the CDR3 reads CAWSRGPQETQYF. CDR3 nucleotide sequence: TGTGCCTGGAGCAGGGGCCCCCAAGAGACCCAGTACTTC.

This clone came up many times. CDR3 in amino acids: CASSWINRQETQYF. CDR3 sequence (DNA): TGTGCCAGTAGCTGGATAAACAGGCAAGAGACCCAGTACTTC. The chain joins TRBV19 to TRBJ2-5; tentative D call: TRBD1 (5 bases). Germline V gene sequence: CDR1 LNHDA, CDR2 SQIVND (reference sequence). With 6 bases removed from V and 2 bases from J, the gap between germline ends came to 13 bases. CDR3 length: 14 amino acids.

The chain employs TRBV4-1 and TRBJ1-5; D ambiguous. This CDR3 region has 15 residues. Germline V lookup: CDR1 MGHRA, CDR2 YSYEKL. Trimming pared 1 base from V and 0 bases from J, leaving 7 bases between. The CDR3 protein is CASSQGEYSNQPQHF. The CDR3 DNA reads TGCGCCAGCAGCCAAGGGGAGTATAGCAATCAGCCCCAGCATTTT.

This clone was found once. The chain's CDR3 is CASSSGTSGSYEQYF. CDR3 nucleotide sequence: TGTGCCAGCAGTTCAGGGACTAGCGGGAGCTACGAGCAGTACTTC. This chain uses TRBV27 with TRBJ2-7, with 14 bases lining up with TRBD2. The J segment lost 3 bases and the V segment lost 4 bases, leaving 2 bases of the junction unmatched. The CDR3 is 15 residues long. CDR1 is MNHEY, CDR2 SMNVEV, per germline (reference sequence).

The chain combines TRBV28 with TRBJ1-2; TRBD1 might be the D (6 bases). Germline CDR1 reads MDHEN; CDR2 reads SYDVKM. V lost 2 bases to trimming and J lost 5 bases, with 15 bases between them. The CDR3 contains 15 residues. Here the CDR3 reads CASSLGGARGYGYTF. The CDR3, as DNA: TGTGCCAGCAGTTTAGGGGGGGCAAGAGGGTATGGCTACACCTTC.

The chain is built from TRBV6-5 and TRBJ2-1; tentative D call: TRBD1 (5 bases). This CDR3 has 15 residues. Germline assignment: CDR1 MNHEY and CDR2 SVGAGI. Trimming stripped 4 bases from V and 1 base from J, with 11 bases between. CDR3 sequence: CASSSLGDSYNEQFF. The CDR3 DNA is TGTGCCAGCAGTTCCCTAGGGGATTCCTACAATGAGCAGTTCTTC.

The genes are TRBV27 and TRBJ2-5, with 8 nucleotides matching TRBD1. CDR1 and CDR2 (germline): MNHEY, SMNVEV (reference sequence). The CDR3 contains 15 residues. V was pared by 5 bases and J by 1 base, with 6 bases of the junction left unmatched. In DNA, the CDR3 is TGTGCCAGCAGTGCGACAGGGGACCGCCAAGAGACCCAGTACTTC. It codes for CASSATGDRQETQYF.

The genes are TRBV6-5 and TRBJ2-7; TRBD1 is a possible D gene (6 bases). The V gene lost 5 bases and the J gene lost 5 bases, with 13 bases spanning the gap. The CDR3 contains 13 residues. Looked up from germline, CDR1 is MNHEY and CDR2 is SVGAGI. CDR3 amino acids: CASSPQGPNEQYF. Here the CDR3 DNA reads TGTGCCAGCAGTCCCCAGGGGCCGAACGAGCAGTACTTC.

This chain joins TRBV9 and TRBJ2-1, with 10 bases that match TRBD2. CDR1 SGDLS and CDR2 YYNGEE come from the germline V gene. There are 16 residues in the CDR3. V gave up 0 bases and J gave up 1 base; unmatched junction bases: 1. CDR3 nucleotide sequence: TGTGCCAGCAGCGTAGTTAGCGGGGGGTCCTACAATGAGCAGTTCTTC. Translating it yields CASSVVSGGSYNEQFF.

The rearrangement links TRBV9 to TRBJ2-1; D call uncertain. Per germline, CDR1 SGDLS and CDR2 YYNGEE. This CDR3 is built from 13 residues. The V end was cut by 4 bases, the J end by 6 bases, with 11 bases between. The CDR3 bases are TGTGCCAGCAGCCTCCAACTTGGCAATGAGCAGTTCTTC. It yields the protein CASSLQLGNEQFF. The variable domain in full, with the rest retrieved from reference TRBV9 and TRBJ2-1, is DSGVTQTPKHLITATGQRVTLRCSPRSGDLSVYWYQQSLDQGLQFLIQYYNGEERAKGNILERFSAQQFPDLHSELNLSSLELGDSALYFCASSLQLGNEQFFGPGTRLTVL.

V and J are TRBV4-3 and TRBJ2-7; no reliable D call. V lost 0 bases, J lost 7 bases, and 16 bases lay in between. CDR1 is LGHNA and CDR2 is YSLEER in the germline V gene. The CDR3 has 15 amino acids. CDR3 residues: CASSQDRRTLGEQYF. In nucleotides, the CDR3 is TGCGCCAGCAGCCAAGATCGGCGCACCCTAGGAGAGCAGTACTTC.